The 32 T cell receptor beta chains listed next were all sequenced from one sample in a study of shared clonotypes between healthy human individuals. TCRdb keeps only in-frame clones here, not all; method: immunoSEQ multiplex PCR. The profile shows 2 million to 2.5 million clones, 85% to 95% of them singletons. The sequencing sample was made of naive CD4+ T cells from PBMCs. Subset given: CD45RA+ positively selected. These receptor sequences come from a man younger than 30 in good health. Some clones in this sample may be carry-over from other donors' samples.

The rearrangement links TRBV5-1 to TRBJ2-7; D is possibly TRBD1 (7 bases). V was trimmed by 4 bases and J by 2 bases, leaving 16 bases between them. Per germline, CDR1 SGHRS and CDR2 YFSETQ. This CDR3 comprises 15 residues. CDR3 region: CASSGGGTDTYEQYF. In DNA form, the CDR3 reads TGCGCCAGCAGCGGTGGGGGGACAGATACCTACGAGCAGTACTTC. Full variable domain (rest looked up from reference TRBV5-1 and TRBJ2-7): KAGVTQTPRYLIKTRGQQVTLSCSPISGHRSVSWYQQTPGQGLQFLFEYFSETQRNKGNFPGRFSGRQFSNSRSEMNVSTLELGDSALYLCASSGGGTDTYEQYFGPGTRLTVT.

This chain uses TRBV10-3 with TRBJ2-7; 7 bases fit TRBD2. This CDR3 has 15 residues. From germline, CDR1 is ENHRY and CDR2 SYGVKD. With 3 bases clipped from V and 0 bases from J, the junction kept 5 bases outside the gene matches. This CDR3 reads CAISDGAGDSYEQYF. The CDR3 DNA sequence: TGTGCCATCAGTGATGGCGCGGGGGACTCCTACGAGCAGTACTTC.

V is TRBV18 and J is TRBJ2-4; D possibly corresponds to TRBD1 (5 bases). Germline V CDR1 and CDR2: KGHSH, LQKENI. V was pared by 0 bases and J by 8 bases, with 8 bases between. The CDR3 covers 13 residues. The CDR3 DNA is TGTGCCAGCTCACCACCGACAGTTTACATTCAGTACTTC. Translated: CASSPPTVYIQYF.

The V gene is TRBV5-1, the J gene TRBJ1-5; TRBD1 matches at 8 bases. CDR1 is SGHRS and CDR2 is YFSETQ in the germline V gene. With 3 bases clipped from V and 0 bases from J, the junction kept 2 bases outside the gene matches. The CDR3 consists of 15 residues. The CDR3: CASSSGQGSNQPQHF. CDR3 DNA: TGCGCCAGCAGCTCCGGACAGGGTAGCAATCAGCCCCAGCATTTT.

The chain couples TRBV5-4 to TRBJ2-5; weak D call: TRBD1 (6 bases). The J call may be incorrect, as the DNA end agrees better with TRBJ2-7. The V gene's germline CDR1 is SGHNT and CDR2 YYREEE (reference sequence). The CDR3 has 15 amino acids. In nucleotides, the CDR3 is TGTGCCAGCAGCTTGGTCCAGGGCAGGGGCTACGAGCAGTACTTC. It codes for CASSLVQGRGYEQYF.

This clone appeared a few times. The chain joins TRBV28 to TRBJ1-1, with D unclear. Germline V CDR1 and CDR2: MDHEN, SYDVKM. This CDR3 region has 13 residues. V lost 3 bases and J 6 bases, leaving 11 bases between the germline ends. CDR3 residues: CASSLLAPAEAFF. CDR3 nucleotides: TGTGCCAGCAGTTTGTTGGCACCTGCTGAAGCTTTCTTT.

The J gene is TRBJ2-7, the V gene TRBV6-1, with 9 bases lining up with TRBD2. The CDR3 runs 13 residues. CDR1 MNHNS and CDR2 SASEGT come from the germline V gene. The ends lost 10 bases at V and 2 bases at J; junction bases unmatched: 6. As DNA, the CDR3 is TGTGCCATCGATAGCGGGAGCCCCTACGAGCAGTACTTC. Translating gives CAIDSGSPYEQYF.

In its sample, this clone was seen once. Additional DNA sequences in this sample encode the identical CDR3. This chain links TRBV4-2 with TRBJ2-5; TRBD1 is a possible D gene (6 bases). The CDR3 has 14 amino acids. V shed 1 base and J shed 2 bases, with 8 bases lying between them. From germline, CDR1 is LGHNA and CDR2 YNFKEQ. The CDR3 coding sequence is TGTGCCAGCAGCCAAGTAGGACAGCAAGAGACCCAGTACTTC. Translated: CASSQVGQQETQYF.

The CDR3 reads CASRTPAAGNTIYF. CDR3 coding DNA: TGTGCCAGCAGGACACCGGCGGCCGGAAACACCATATATTTT. V gene TRBV6-1 combines with J gene TRBJ1-3; D uncertain. CDR1 MNHNS and CDR2 SASEGT come from the germline V gene. CDR3 length: 14 residues. V lost 6 bases to trimming and J lost 4 bases, with 13 bases between them.

V is TRBV30 and J is TRBJ2-5; tentatively, D is TRBD2 (7 bases). Trimming removed 0 bases from V and 5 bases from J, with 13 bases in between. Germline CDR1 GTSNPN, CDR2 SVGIG (reference sequence). The CDR3 length is 14 residues. CDR3 nucleotide sequence: TGTGCCTGGAGTGTGGGGGGGCCAGGGGAGACCCAGTACTTC. Encoded protein: CAWSVGGPGETQYF.

The rearrangement joins TRBV5-1 to TRBJ2-3, with 11 bases matching TRBD2. This CDR3 has 15 residues. The junction had 6 bases not matched to a gene; V was cut back by 5 bases and J by 4 bases. Germline V lookup: CDR1 SGHRS, CDR2 YFSETQ. The CDR3 region has the DNA TGCGCCAGCAGGAGGGGACTAGCGGACCCAGATACGCAGTATTTT. It specifies CASRRGLADPDTQYF.

The V call is TRBV11-2, the J call TRBJ2-1; D is uncertain. The CDR3 length is 12 residues. V was trimmed by 3 bases and J by 7 bases, leaving 7 bases between them. Germline V gene sequence: CDR1 SGHAT, CDR2 FQNNGV. The CDR3 sequence is CASSFVTNEQFF. The CDR3 DNA reads as TGTGCCAGCAGCTTCGTGACGAATGAGCAGTTCTTC.

The chain has TRBV30 and TRBJ2-5; perhaps TRBD2 as D (6 bases). CDR3 size: 16 residues. V lost 0 bases, J lost 5 bases, and 19 bases lay in between. Germline CDR1 is GTSNPN and CDR2 is SVGIG (reference sequence). The CDR3 sequence: CAWSVLGLLAMETQYF. The CDR3 DNA is TGTGCCTGGAGTGTACTCGGACTATTAGCAATGGAGACCCAGTACTTC. The complete variable domain, with remaining parts taken from reference TRBV30 and TRBJ2-5, reads SQTIHQWPATLVQPVGSPLSLECTVEGTSNPNLYWYRQAAGRGLQLLFYSVGIGQISSEVPQNLSASRPQDRQFILSSKKLLLSDSGFYLCAWSVLGLLAMETQYFGPGTRLLVL.

The chain carries TRBV28 and TRBJ2-1, with TRBD2 matching 8 bases. After removal of 5 bases from V and 12 bases from J, the junction contained 9 bases not matched to a gene. The CDR3 covers 13 residues. The germline gives CDR1 MDHEN, CDR2 SYDVKM. DNA for the CDR3: TGTGCCAGCAGTCCCTATTTGAGCGGGGGGCAGTTCTTC. Its translation: CASSPYLSGGQFF.

DNA for the CDR3: TGTGCCAGCAACACAGGACCGGGACTAGCGGGATATATTTACGACGAGCAGTACTTC. Translation gives CASNTGPGLAGYIYDEQYF. The gene calls are TRBV28 and TRBJ2-7, with TRBD2 identical over 13 bases. Trimming at V came to 7 bases and at J to 5 bases, leaving 20 bases not matched to a gene. This CDR3 spans 19 amino acids. Germline CDR1 MDHEN, CDR2 SYDVKM.

This sequence joins TRBV28 and TRBJ2-5; D uncertain. CDR3 size: 12 residues. Trimming cost V 4 bases and J 0 bases, with 3 bases left between them. In germline, CDR1 is MDHEN, CDR2 SYDVKM. The CDR3 DNA is TGTGCCAGCAGTTCGTACCAAGAGACCCAGTACTTC. This translates into CASSSYQETQYF. Combining the CDR3 with reference TRBV28 and TRBJ2-5 gives the whole variable domain DVKVTQSSRYLVKRTGEKVFLECVQDMDHENMFWYRQDPGLGLRLIYFSYDVKMKEKGDIPEGYSVSREKKERFSLILESASTNQTSMYLCASSSYQETQYFGPGTRLLVL.

The rearrangement joins TRBV19 to TRBJ2-3; TRBD2 is a possible D gene (5 bases). V lost 7 bases and J lost 1, with 15 bases in between. CDR3 size: 15 residues. The germline V gene encodes CDR1 LNHDA and CDR2 SQIVND (reference sequence). CDR3 sequence reads: CASKSKRSGTDTQYF. In DNA form, the CDR3 reads TGTGCCAGTAAGTCGAAGCGGAGTGGCACAGATACGCAGTATTTT.

The chain recombines TRBV19 with TRBJ1-1; D is unresolved. CDR1 and CDR2 (germline): LNHDA, SQIVND (reference sequence). Between the trimmed V and J ends, which lost 3 bases and 1 base, there was a span of 18 bases. The CDR3 has 17 amino acids. CDR3 sequence (DNA): TGTGCCAGTAGTATCCTGTTTGGCGGGATACGGAACACTGAAGCTTTCTTT. It specifies CASSILFGGIRNTEAFF.

This sequence joins TRBV6-1 and TRBJ1-5, with D unresolved. V was shortened by 6 bases and J by 2 bases, with 14 bases between the two germline ends. CDR1 is MNHNS and CDR2 is SASEGT in the germline V gene. This CDR3 spans 15 amino acids. The chain's CDR3 is CASRQSGLGNQPQHF. Here the CDR3 DNA reads TGTGCCAGCAGGCAGTCCGGGCTGGGCAATCAGCCCCAGCATTTT.

V usage is TRBV6-6 and J usage is TRBJ2-2, with 8 positions matching TRBD2. The CDR3 loop spans 16 amino acids. J lost 3 bases, V lost 8 bases, and 11 bases had no gene match. Germline V CDR1 and CDR2: MNHNY, SVGAGI (reference sequence). CDR3 in amino acids: CASRAGGGRDTGELFF. DNA of the CDR3: TGTGCCAGCCGCGCGGGCGGGGGGCGAGACACCGGGGAGCTGTTTTTT.

The rearrangement links TRBV7-2 to TRBJ2-5; TRBD1 is a possible D gene (6 bases). CDR1 SGHTA and CDR2 FQGNSA come from the germline V gene. V was clipped by 5 bases and J by 4 bases, with 20 bases between them. The CDR3 has 16 residues. Here the CDR3 DNA reads TGTGCCAGCAGCAGAGCGGTCAGGGGATACGTAGAGACCCAGTACTTC. Translating it yields CASSRAVRGYVETQYF.

This chain uses TRBV9 with TRBJ1-1; D remains unclear. Germline-derived CDR1 and CDR2 are SGDLS and YYNGEE. V dropped 0 bases and J dropped 5 bases, with 11 bases sitting between them. The CDR3 is 14 residues long. CDR3 residues: CASSVVDGRTEAFF. CDR3 coding DNA: TGTGCCAGCAGCGTAGTGGACGGGAGAACTGAAGCTTTCTTT.

The table lists this clone with a few counts. V and J are TRBV5-6 and TRBJ1-1, with D uncertain. CDR3 length: 11 amino acids. CDR1 and CDR2 (germline): SGHDT, YYEEEE. The ends were cut back, 5 bases at V and 6 bases at J, with 8 bases in the middle. CDR3 amino acids: CASSRAAEAFF. Here the CDR3 DNA reads TGTGCCAGCAGTCGAGCGGCTGAAGCTTTCTTT.

The J gene is TRBJ2-2, the V gene TRBV29-1; 16 bases match TRBD2. The CDR3 runs to 19 residues. J gave up 4 bases and V 4 bases, and 12 bases lay outside the gene matches. The germline V gene encodes CDR1 SQVTM and CDR2 ANQGSEA. Here the CDR3 reads CSVGRMGLAGGPSTGELFF. CDR3 sequence (DNA): TGCAGCGTTGGAAGGATGGGACTAGCGGGAGGGCCGAGCACCGGGGAGCTGTTTTTT.

The chain couples TRBV5-6 to TRBJ1-4, with TRBD1 as a possible D gene (6 bases). Between the trimmed V and J ends, which lost 4 bases and 6 bases, there was a span of 16 bases. Germline loops: CDR1 SGHDT, CDR2 YYEEEE. The CDR3 has 15 residues. The CDR3 region is CASSRGGFGDEKLFF. CDR3 nucleotide sequence: TGTGCCAGCAGCAGGGGGGGATTTGGAGATGAAAAACTGTTTTTT. The variable domain in full, completed from reference TRBV5-6 and TRBJ1-4, reads DAGVTQSPTHLIKTRGQQVTLRCSPKSGHDTVSWYQQALGQGPQFIFQYYEEEERQRGNFPDRFSGHQFPNYSSELNVNALLLGDSALYLCASSRGGFGDEKLFFGSGTQLSVL.

The rearrangement joins TRBV5-1 to TRBJ2-4; 7 nucleotides match TRBD1. V dropped 0 bases and J dropped 6; count of bases not matched to a gene: 6. CDR3 length: 15 residues. Germline V CDR1 and CDR2: SGHRS, YFSETQ. The CDR3 nucleotides read TGCGCCAGCAGCTTGGAAGTAGGGGGCGGAAACATTCAGTACTTC. It translates to CASSLEVGGGNIQYF.

The chain links TRBV29-1 to TRBJ1-2; the match to TRBD1 covers 7 bases. There are 12 residues in the CDR3. From germline, CDR1 is SQVTM and CDR2 ANQGSEA. Trimming removed 7 bases from V and 4 bases from J; junction bases left unmatched: 6. The CDR3 is CSGGGQSYGYTF. CDR3 bases: TGCAGCGGAGGGGGACAGAGCTATGGCTACACCTTC.

J is TRBJ2-1 and V is TRBV5-1, with TRBD2 as a possible D gene (6 bases). This CDR3 is 18 amino acids long. The V gene lost 4 bases and the J gene lost 0 bases, with 20 bases spanning the gap. Germline V lookup: CDR1 SGHRS, CDR2 YFSETQ. In DNA form, the CDR3 reads TGCGCCAGCAGCGCTCTTCCCCCGGGGGTAAGCTCCTACAATGAGCAGTTCTTC. Its protein product is CASSALPPGVSSYNEQFF.

Only one count was recorded for this clone. The V and J genes are TRBV4-1 and TRBJ2-7, with 7 positions matching TRBD2. CDR3 length: 16 amino acids. The germline V gene has CDR1 MGHRA and CDR2 YSYEKL. Unmatched junction bases numbered 11, after V lost 4 bases and J lost 2 bases. In DNA, the CDR3 is TGCGCCAGCAGCCCCCAGAGCGGGGCAGCCACCTACGAGCAGTACTTC. Translation: CASSPQSGAATYEQYF.

The CDR3 DNA is TGTGCCAGCAGCTCAAAACGGGGGGTGGGTTACGAGCAGTACTTC. This gives the protein CASSSKRGVGYEQYF. This chain connects TRBV5-4 to TRBJ2-7; 7 bases map to TRBD2. This CDR3 is 15 amino acids long. Trimming cost V 3 bases and J 4 bases; bases outside gene matches: 10. CDR1 is SGHNT and CDR2 is YYREEE in the germline V gene (reference sequence). Full variable domain (outside the CDR3, taken from reference TRBV5-4 and TRBJ2-7): ETGVTQSPTHLIKTRGQQVTLRCSSQSGHNTVSWYQQALGQGPQFIFQYYREEENGRGNFPPRFSGLQFPNYSSELNVNALELDDSALYLCASSSKRGVGYEQYFGPGTRLTVT.

On this clone: This specimen includes other DNA sequences encoding the same CDR3. This rearrangement joins TRBV19 to TRBJ2-7, with 8 bases lining up with TRBD1. Per germline, CDR1 LNHDA and CDR2 SQIVND (reference sequence). The CDR3 spans 13 residues. Trimming cost V 3 bases and J 6 bases; bases outside gene matches: 4. The CDR3 spells CASSIDRGGEQYF. CDR3 DNA: TGTGCCAGTAGTATTGACAGGGGTGGCGAGCAGTACTTC.

The CDR3 loop is CASSLVAGGPGKNIQYF. In DNA form, the CDR3 reads TGTGCCAGCAGCTTAGTGGCGGGAGGGCCTGGCAAAAACATTCAGTACTTC. The chain uses TRBV7-9 and TRBJ2-4; 9 bases line up with TRBD2. CDR3 length: 17 amino acids. V shed 1 base and J 3 bases; nucleotides not matched to a gene: 7. Germline CDR1 is SEHNR and CDR2 is FQNEAQ (reference sequence).